This T cell receptor (beta chain) was recorded in a study of cytomegalovirus exposure and HLA in healthy donors. CDR3 length: 16 amino acids. Germline assignment: CDR1 SGHRS and CDR2 YFSETQ. V lost 0 bases, J lost 10 bases, and 13 bases stayed unmatched. PCR employed 60 Vbeta and 13 Jbeta primers. The method was immunoSEQ multiplex PCR; TCRdb's version includes in-frame clones alone and lacks a portion of them. The sample holds roughly 99,000 clones, around 67% seen once. Sequenced: PBMCs. This chain joins TRBV5-1 and TRBJ2-1, with TRBD2 identical over 7 bases. This TCR derives from a male donor in good health and CMV-seronegative. For the CDR3, the DNA is TGCGCCAGCAGCTTGGCGCCTAGCGGAGGAGTGGGGGAGCAGTTCTTC. Its protein is CASSLAPSGGVGEQFF. The full variable domain, with the rest looked up from reference TRBV5-1 and TRBJ2-1, is KAGVTQTPRYLIKTRGQQVTLSCSPISGHRSVSWYQQTPGQGLQFLFEYFSETQRNKGNFPGRFSGRQFSNSRSEMNVSTLELGDSALYLCASSLAPSGGVGEQFFGPGTRLTVL.